The clone carrying this T cell receptor (beta chain) was counted only a few times. TCRdb re-derived calls from the PCR reads in MiXCR, one entry per CDR3 protein. The repertoire has around 12,000 distinct CDR3 sequences, 52% of them found once; the top ten carry 28%. This specimen comes from a study of tumor-infiltrating lymphocytes in oesophageal squamous cell carcinoma. Trimming pared 5 bases from V and 11 bases from J, leaving 24 bases between. The CDR3 consists of 15 residues. CDR1 is SGHTA and CDR2 is FQGNSA in the germline V gene. The source is a female donor with esophageal squamous cell carcinoma. V usage is TRBV7-2 and J usage is TRBJ2-5; weak D call: TRBD2 (6 bases). The sample taken for sequencing was esophageal tumor tissue. In nucleotides, the CDR3 is TGTGCCAGCAGCGCCCTTATGGGGACCGGGGGTACGCAGTACTTC. Translation gives CASSALMGTGGTQYF. Filled out from reference TRBV7-2 and TRBJ2-5, the complete variable domain reads GAGVSQSPSNKVTEKGKDVELRCDPISGHTALYWYRQSLGQGLEFLIYFQGNSAPDKSGLPSDRFSAERTGGSVSTLTIQRTQQEDSAVYLCASSALMGTGGTQYFGPGTRLLVL.